The clone carrying this T cell receptor beta chain was observed at least ten times. What it recognizes is unknown. At least 6 million PBMCs were isolated per sample. The sample comes from a study of blood T cells in healthy people across ages. Study-wide context: The template switching approach captured approximately one barcoded beta molecule for every two T cells.

Together with a sample-barcoded 5' primer, a J-beta primer mix was included in a second PCR lasting about 6 to 11 cycles. MiXCR was run by TCRdb on the 5' RACE reads, yielding one entry per CDR3 protein. The profile covers approximately 810,000 distinct CDR3 sequences, with about 30% appearing a single time and roughly 17% taken by the ten largest. Findings and limits, study-wide: When one million T cells were used, diversity estimates were thought to be underestimates.

This sequence originates from a woman aged 80 or over in good health. Sequenced material: blood.

In nucleotides, the CDR3 is TGTGCCAGCAGCGCGTTTCCCGGGCCCTCCTACGAGCAGTACTTC. Translation gives CASSAFPGPSYEQYF. The rearrangement uses TRBV9 and TRBJ2-7; D remains ambiguous. Germline V gives CDR1 SGDLS, CDR2 YYNGEE. The CDR3 length is 15 residues. The germline V and J ends were trimmed by 3 bases and 0 bases, with 13 bases remaining between them.